The rows below give T cell receptor beta chains drawn from one sample of a study of CD8 T cells in ankylosing spondylitis. TCRdb ran MiXCR on the 5' RACE reads and lists one entry per CDR3 protein. This table has fewer than 550,000 distinct CDR3 sequences, roughly 5.2% appearing once. Sequencing was done on a sample of blood, either unsorted or a sorted T cell fraction (not recorded which). These receptors were obtained from a male donor with ankylosing spondylitis. CDR3s include the opening cysteine and the closing phenylalanine or tryptophan. Each record gives: CDR3 length, J gene, clone size, V gene, D gene, CDR3 protein, CDR3 DNA. The D gene is left open where the match is weak. Rows give clone size only sometimes, using once, few, many, or a class for an expanded clone.

>16|TRBJ2-5|-|TRBV28|TRBD2
CASSSQLAPSQETQYF
TGTGCCAGCAGTTCCCAACTAGCGCCGAGCCAAGAGACCCAGTACTTC
>17|TRBJ2-1|many|TRBV11-2|-
CASSFPVGRGLDNEQFF
TGTGCCAGCAGCTTCCCCGTCGGGCGGGGTTTGGACAATGAGCAGTTCTTC
>13|TRBJ1-2|many|TRBV7-9|-
CASSSTMNYGYTF
TGTGCCAGCAGCTCCACAATGAACTATGGCTACACCTTC
>13|TRBJ1-5|many|TRBV20-1|-
CSARDLSPAPQHF
TGCAGTGCTAGAGATCTAAGTCCGGCGCCCCAGCATTTT
>11|TRBJ2-7|many|TRBV29-1|-
CSVWVPYEQYF
TGCAGCGTTTGGGTACCCTACGAGCAGTACTTC
>15|TRBJ1-1|many|TRBV6-2/TRBV6-3|TRBD1
CASSHRGQVNTEAFF
TGTGCCAGCAGTCACCGAGGACAGGTTAACACTGAAGCTTTCTTT
>19|TRBJ2-1|-|TRBV4-3|-
CASSQGFGRGSLSYNEQFF
TGCGCCAGCAGCCAAGGATTCGGGCGGGGCAGTCTGTCCTACAATGAGCAGTTCTTC
>15|TRBJ1-1|few|TRBV5-5|-
CASRPMDRANTEAFF
TGTGCCAGCAGACCCATGGACAGAGCGAACACTGAAGCTTTCTTT
>17|TRBJ2-1|many|TRBV5-1|-
CASSWMGGGSAYNEQFF
TGCGCCAGCAGCTGGATGGGGGGCGGGAGTGCCTACAATGAGCAGTTCTTC
>15|TRBJ1-2|many|TRBV6-1|TRBD1
CASSKRGGIGYGYTF
TGTGCCAGCAGTAAAAGAGGGGGCATCGGCTATGGCTACACCTTC
>12|TRBJ1-2|many|TRBV28|-
CASSPRPYGYTF
TGTGCCAGCAGCCCTCGCCCCTATGGCTACACCTTC
>13|TRBJ1-5|many|TRBV12-3/TRBV12-4|-
CASSPGKNQPQHF
TGTGCCAGCAGTCCCGGGAAAAATCAGCCCCAGCATTTT
>14|TRBJ2-7|many|TRBV5-1|-
CASSLEGWSYEQYF
TGCGCCAGCAGCTTGGAAGGATGGTCCTACGAGCAGTACTTC
>17|TRBJ2-7|many|TRBV4-3|TRBD1
CASSLKLPGQAPYEQYF
TGCGCCAGCAGCCTCAAACTTCCGGGACAGGCCCCCTACGAGCAGTACTTC
>15|TRBJ2-1|few|TRBV5-1|TRBD1
CASSLEWTGVNEQFF
TGCGCCAGCAGCTTGGAGTGGACAGGGGTTAATGAGCAGTTCTTC
>15|TRBJ2-7|many|TRBV5-1|TRBD1
CASSLGQGWRYEQYF
TGCGCCAGCAGCTTGGGACAGGGGTGGAGGTACGAGCAGTACTTC
>17|TRBJ2-3|many|TRBV10-3|TRBD2
CAISFGVGGGNTDTQYF
TGTGCCATCAGCTTCGGGGTAGGCGGGGGGAACACAGATACGCAGTATTTT
>14|TRBJ2-7|many|TRBV3-1|TRBD1
CASSKTGVPYEQYF
TGTGCCAGCAGCAAAACAGGGGTCCCCTACGAGCAGTACTTC
>14|TRBJ2-5|many|TRBV29-1|-
CSVELAGLAETQYF
TGCAGCGTTGAATTGGCGGGGCTAGCCGAGACCCAGTACTTC
>12|TRBJ2-1|few|TRBV20-1|-
CSASWVDNEQFF
TGCAGTGCCTCTTGGGTAGACAATGAGCAGTTCTTC